These T cell receptor beta chains were read from a single sample in a study of neoadjuvant nivolumab and ipilimumab in lung cancer. Method: immunoSEQ multiplex PCR; TCRdb's copy keeps in-frame clones and lacks some. The sample contains 25,000 to 30,000 clones, about 80% of which appear only once. Specimen: tumor tissue, collected after neoadjuvant nivolumab, alone or with ipilimumab, at or shortly before surgery. These TCRs come from an adult with non-small cell lung cancer. The CDR3 runs from the conserved cysteine through the conserved F or W. Fields, in order: V gene, D gene, clone size, CDR3 length, J gene, CDR3 protein, CDR3 DNA. A D gene is named only where the DNA matches it firmly. Size tells how often a clone was seen (once, few, many) or the class of an expanded clone, and some rows leave it out.

>TRBV5-1|TRBD2|.|16|TRBJ2-2
CASSWTLAGGGGELFF
TGCGCCAGCAGCTGGACCTTAGCGGGGGGCGGCGGGGAGCTGTTTTTT
>TRBV30|.|.|15|TRBJ2-3
CAWSAGPTSTDTQYF
TGTGCCTGGAGTGCCGGACCAACTAGCACAGATACGCAGTATTTT
>TRBV7-9|.|.|15|TRBJ1-5
CASSLVTGGVQPQHF
TGTGCCAGCAGCTTAGTGACGGGGGGCGTGCAGCCCCAGCATTTT
>TRBV15|.|few|15|TRBJ1-5
CATSPRGALNQPQHF
TGTGCCACCAGCCCCCGAGGGGCCCTCAATCAGCCCCAGCATTTT
>TRBV29-1|TRBD2|few|14|TRBJ2-5
CSLTSGGFGETQYF
TGCAGTCTGACTAGCGGGGGGTTTGGGGAGACCCAGTACTTC
>TRBV6-5|.|.|15|TRBJ1-4
CASRKLVDSNEKLFF
TGTGCCAGCAGGAAACTTGTGGACTCTAATGAAAAACTGTTTTTT
>TRBV30|.|few|15|TRBJ2-3
CAWSFGIASTDTQYF
TGTGCCTGGAGTTTCGGTATCGCTAGCACAGATACGCAGTATTTT
>TRBV7-7|TRBD2|.|15|TRBJ2-1
CASSAGTSGDNEQFF
TGTGCTAGCAGCGCAGGGACTAGCGGGGACAATGAGCAGTTCTTC
>TRBV6-5|.|.|15|TRBJ1-1
CASSYSERTLTEAFF
TGTGCCAGCAGTTACAGCGAACGGACGTTGACTGAAGCTTTCTTT
>TRBV18|.|.|11|TRBJ2-3
CASSPTDTQYF
TGTGCCAGCTCACCTACAGATACGCAGTATTTT
>TRBV6-5|TRBD2|.|13|TRBJ2-7
CASRTSGAYEQYF
TGTGCCAGCAGAACTAGCGGCGCCTACGAGCAGTACTTC
>TRBV5-4|.|.|17|TRBJ2-1
CASSQGTFYSSYNEQFF
TGTGCCAGCAGCCAAGGGACTTTCTATAGCTCCTACAATGAGCAGTTCTTC
>TRBV4-1|TRBD2|.|18|TRBJ2-6
CASSRPLAEVSGANVLTF
TGCGCCAGCAGCCGACCACTAGCGGAGGTCTCTGGGGCCAACGTCCTGACTTTC
>TRBV10-3|.|.|16|TRBJ1-2
CAIKASLAASNYGYTF
TGTGCCATCAAAGCCAGCCTGGCGGCCTCTAACTATGGCTACACCTTC
>TRBV5-1|TRBD2|.|15|TRBJ2-1
CASSGGTSAYNEQFF
TGCGCCAGCAGCGGGGGGACTAGCGCCTACAATGAGCAGTTCTTC
>TRBV7-9|TRBD2|.|13|TRBJ2-7
CASSLQGGLEQYF
TGTGCCAGCAGCTTACAGGGAGGGCTCGAGCAGTACTTC
>TRBV28|.|.|14|TRBJ2-2
CASRDQGRTGELFF
TGTGCCAGCAGGGATCAGGGCCGCACCGGGGAGCTGTTTTTT
>TRBV9|.|.|13|TRBJ2-3
CASSGPEGGPQYF
TGTGCCAGCAGCGGACCGGAGGGGGGGCCCCAGTATTTT
>TRBV29-1|TRBD1|few|13|TRBJ1-2
CSAGQGGKYGYTF
TGCAGCGCTGGACAGGGCGGAAAGTATGGCTACACCTTC
>TRBV12-5|.|.|15|TRBJ1-2
CASGLVLASNYGYTF
TGTGCTAGTGGTTTGGTACTTGCCAGCAACTATGGCTACACCTTC
>TRBV6-5|TRBD2|.|16|TRBJ2-3
CASSYLPSGVTDTQYF
TGTGCCAGCAGTTACCTACCTAGCGGGGTCACAGATACGCAGTATTTT
>TRBV2|.|.|12|TRBJ1-2
CASRGDGTGYTF
TGTGCCAGCAGGGGGGATGGGACAGGCTACACCTTC
>TRBV18|.|.|15|TRBJ1-1
CASSRDSPMNTEAFF
TGTGCCAGCTCACGAGACAGCCCTATGAACACTGAAGCTTTCTTT
>TRBV4-1|.|few|14|TRBJ2-3
CASSQNPSTDTQYF
TGCGCCAGCAGCCAGAATCCTAGCACAGATACGCAGTATTTT
>TRBV7-2|.|.|14|TRBJ2-3
CASSLNALIDTQYF
TGTGCCAGCAGCTTAAATGCATTGATCGATACGCAGTATTTT
>TRBV11-1|TRBD2|.|13|TRBJ2-1
CASRTSGGNEQFF
TGTGCCAGCAGGACTAGCGGGGGGAATGAGCAGTTCTTC
>TRBV5-8|TRBD2|once|15|TRBJ2-5
CASSFQRGLLETQYF
TGTGCCAGCAGCTTCCAGCGGGGACTCTTAGAGACCCAGTACTTC
>TRBV11-1|.|few|13|TRBJ1-2
CASSLQGVDGYTF
TGTGCCAGCAGCTTACAAGGGGTGGATGGCTACACCTTC
>TRBV18|TRBD1|.|16|TRBJ1-2
CASSAGLRTGAYGYTF
TGTGCCAGCTCAGCGGGGCTACGGACAGGAGCCTATGGCTACACCTTC
>TRBV18|.|.|14|TRBJ1-5
CASSPQKGDQPQHF
TGTGCCAGCTCACCGCAAAAAGGCGATCAGCCCCAGCATTTT
>TRBV5-5|TRBD1|.|15|TRBJ1-4
CASSFMDRAVEKLFF
TGTGCCAGCAGCTTCATGGACAGGGCTGTCGAAAAACTGTTTTTT
>TRBV7-9|TRBD1|.|17|TRBJ1-6
CASSSKTGTGGFSPLHF
TGTGCCAGCAGTTCCAAGACCGGGACAGGGGGCTTTTCACCCCTCCACTTT
>TRBV25-1|TRBD1|.|15|TRBJ1-4
CASSEFGTGAEKLFF
TGTGCCAGCAGTGAATTCGGGACAGGGGCGGAAAAACTGTTTTTT
>TRBV5-1|.|.|14|TRBJ2-5
CASSSVWTTETQYF
TGCGCCAGCAGCTCCGTTTGGACCACGGAGACCCAGTACTTC
>TRBV29-1|.|few|13|TRBJ2-3
CSVFGRSTDTQYF
TGCAGCGTTTTCGGGCGTAGCACAGATACGCAGTATTTT
>TRBV11-2|.|.|15|TRBJ2-7
CASSLEQGSSYEQYF
TGTGCCAGCAGCTTAGAACAAGGGAGCTCCTACGAGCAGTACTTC
>TRBV5-4|.|.|13|TRBJ1-2
CASSWDTYYGYTF
TGTGCCAGCAGCTGGGACACCTACTATGGCTACACCTTC
>TRBV6-5|TRBD1|.|14|TRBJ1-2
CASSHRQGNYGYTF
TGTGCCAGCAGTCACCGACAGGGGAACTATGGCTACACCTTC
>TRBV10-3|TRBD1|few|15|TRBJ1-6
CASSGTGNVRSPLHF
TGTGCCAGCTCCGGGACAGGGAACGTGCGTTCACCCCTCCACTTT
>TRBV6-6|.|.|13|TRBJ2-1
CASRPSSYNEQFF
TGCGCCAGCCGACCAAGCTCCTACAATGAGCAGTTCTTC
>TRBV5-1|TRBD2|.|14|TRBJ2-7
CASSPMGLVDEQYF
TGCGCCAGCAGCCCCATGGGACTAGTGGACGAGCAGTACTTC
>TRBV5-6|TRBD1|.|15|TRBJ1-2
CASSSRVGQPYGYTF
TGTGCCAGCAGCTCCAGGGTGGGACAGCCCTATGGCTACACCTTC
>TRBV5-1|.|.|13|TRBJ2-1
CASSLASRGEQFF
TGCGCCAGCAGCTTGGCAAGCCGGGGTGAGCAGTTCTTC
>TRBV30|.|.|15|TRBJ1-4
CAWSVLRAAGEKLFF
.
>TRBV19|.|.|12|TRBJ2-1
CASSRSGNEQFF
TGTGCCAGTAGTAGATCGGGCAATGAGCAGTTCTTC